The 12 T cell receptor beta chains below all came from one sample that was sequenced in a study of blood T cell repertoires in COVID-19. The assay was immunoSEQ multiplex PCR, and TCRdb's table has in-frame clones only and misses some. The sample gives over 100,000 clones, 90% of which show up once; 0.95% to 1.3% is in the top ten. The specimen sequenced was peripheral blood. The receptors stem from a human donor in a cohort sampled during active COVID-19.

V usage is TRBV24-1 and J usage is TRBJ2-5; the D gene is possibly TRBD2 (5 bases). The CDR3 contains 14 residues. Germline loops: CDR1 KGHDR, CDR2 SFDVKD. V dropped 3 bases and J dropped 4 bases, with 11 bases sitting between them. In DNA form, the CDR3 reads TGTGCCACCAGTGATGCCGGGGTCCGAGAGACCCAGTACTTC. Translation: CATSDAGVRETQYF.

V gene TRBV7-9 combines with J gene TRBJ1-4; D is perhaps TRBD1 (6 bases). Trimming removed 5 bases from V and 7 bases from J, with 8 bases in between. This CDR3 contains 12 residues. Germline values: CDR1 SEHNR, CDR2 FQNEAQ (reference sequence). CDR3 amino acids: CASSRDIEKLFF. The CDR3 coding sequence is TGTGCCAGCAGCCGGGACATTGAAAAACTGTTTTTT.

Here the CDR3 reads CASSQVGGRTDTQYF. The CDR3 DNA is TGCGCCAGCAGCCAAGTTGGCGGTCGCACAGATACGCAGTATTTT. The gene calls are TRBV4-3 and TRBJ2-3; D ambiguous. Germline-derived CDR1 and CDR2 are LGHNA and YSLEER. There are 15 residues in the CDR3. The V gene lost 1 base and the J gene lost 1 base, with 9 bases spanning the gap.

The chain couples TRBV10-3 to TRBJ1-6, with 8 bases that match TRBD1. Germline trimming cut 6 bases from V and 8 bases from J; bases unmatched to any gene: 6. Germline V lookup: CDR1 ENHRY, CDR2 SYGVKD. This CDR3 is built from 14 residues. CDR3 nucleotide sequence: TGTGCCATCAGCCCGGGACAGGAACATTCACCCCTCCACTTT. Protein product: CAISPGQEHSPLHF.

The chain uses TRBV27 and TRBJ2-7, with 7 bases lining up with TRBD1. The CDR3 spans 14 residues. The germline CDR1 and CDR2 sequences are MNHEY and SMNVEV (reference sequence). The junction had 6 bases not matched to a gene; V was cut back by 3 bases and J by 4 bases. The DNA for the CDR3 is TGTGCCAGCAGTTTTGGTGACAGGGAGTACGAGCAGTACTTC. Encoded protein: CASSFGDREYEQYF.

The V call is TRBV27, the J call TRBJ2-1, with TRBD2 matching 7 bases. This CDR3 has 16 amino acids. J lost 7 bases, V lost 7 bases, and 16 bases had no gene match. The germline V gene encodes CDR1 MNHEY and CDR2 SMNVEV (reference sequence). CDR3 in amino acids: CASTPLGAGSFNEQFF. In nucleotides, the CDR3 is TGTGCCAGCACCCCCTTGGGAGCGGGGTCATTTAATGAGCAGTTCTTC.

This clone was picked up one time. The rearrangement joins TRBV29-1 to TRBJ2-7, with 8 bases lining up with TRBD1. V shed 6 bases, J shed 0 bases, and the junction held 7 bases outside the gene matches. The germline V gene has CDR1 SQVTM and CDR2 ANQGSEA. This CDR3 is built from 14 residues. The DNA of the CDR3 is TGCAGCGTCGAGGACAGGGACCACTCCTACGAGCAGTACTTC. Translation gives CSVEDRDHSYEQYF.

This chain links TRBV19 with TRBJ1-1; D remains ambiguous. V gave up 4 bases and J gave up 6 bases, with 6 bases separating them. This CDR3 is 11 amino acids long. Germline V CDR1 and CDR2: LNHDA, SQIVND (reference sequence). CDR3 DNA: TGTGCCAGTAGTACTCCCCCTGAAGCTTTCTTT. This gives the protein CASSTPPEAFF.

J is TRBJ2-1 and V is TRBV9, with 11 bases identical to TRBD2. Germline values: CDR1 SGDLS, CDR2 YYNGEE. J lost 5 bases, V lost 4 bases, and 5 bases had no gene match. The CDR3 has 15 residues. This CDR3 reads CASSIAGGPDNEQFF. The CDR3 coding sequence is TGTGCCAGCAGCATAGCGGGAGGGCCCGACAATGAGCAGTTCTTC.

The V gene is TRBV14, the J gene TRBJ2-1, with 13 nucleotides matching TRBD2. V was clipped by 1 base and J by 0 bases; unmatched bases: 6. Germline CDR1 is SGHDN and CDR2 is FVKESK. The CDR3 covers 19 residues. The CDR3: CASSQVRTSGRGSYNEQFF. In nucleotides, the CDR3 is TGTGCCAGCAGCCAAGTCCGGACTAGCGGGAGAGGCTCCTACAATGAGCAGTTCTTC.

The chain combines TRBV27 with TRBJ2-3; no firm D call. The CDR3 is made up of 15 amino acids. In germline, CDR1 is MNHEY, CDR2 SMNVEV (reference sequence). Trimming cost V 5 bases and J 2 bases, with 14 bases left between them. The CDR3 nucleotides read TGTGCCAGCAGTCCCCGTGGTAGCTTCACAGATACGCAGTATTTT. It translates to CASSPRGSFTDTQYF.

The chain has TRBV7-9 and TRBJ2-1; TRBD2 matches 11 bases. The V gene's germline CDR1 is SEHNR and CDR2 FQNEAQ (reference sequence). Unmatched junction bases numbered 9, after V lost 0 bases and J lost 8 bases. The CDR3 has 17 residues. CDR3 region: CASSLAGTSGGVYEQFF. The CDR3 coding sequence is TGTGCCAGCAGCTTAGCGGGTACTAGCGGGGGAGTCTATGAGCAGTTCTTC. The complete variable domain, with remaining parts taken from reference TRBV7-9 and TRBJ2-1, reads DTGVSQNPRHKITKRGQNVTFRCDPISEHNRLYWYRQTLGQGPEFLTYFQNEAQLEKSRLLSDRFSAERPKGSFSTLEIQRTEQGDSAMYLCASSLAGTSGGVYEQFFGPGTRLTVL.